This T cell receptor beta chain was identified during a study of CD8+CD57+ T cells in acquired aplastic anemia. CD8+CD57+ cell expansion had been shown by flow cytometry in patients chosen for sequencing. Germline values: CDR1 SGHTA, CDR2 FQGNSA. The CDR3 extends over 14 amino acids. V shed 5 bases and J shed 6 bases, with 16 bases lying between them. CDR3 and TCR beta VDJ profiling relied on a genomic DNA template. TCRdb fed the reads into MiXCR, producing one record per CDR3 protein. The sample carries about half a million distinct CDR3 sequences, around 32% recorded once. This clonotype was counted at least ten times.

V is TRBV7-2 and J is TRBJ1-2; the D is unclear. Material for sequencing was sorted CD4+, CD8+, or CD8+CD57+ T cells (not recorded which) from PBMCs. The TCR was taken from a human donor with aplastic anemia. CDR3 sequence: CASSPGPDRNGYTF. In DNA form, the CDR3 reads TGTGCCAGCAGCCCAGGACCGGATCGGAATGGCTACACCTTC. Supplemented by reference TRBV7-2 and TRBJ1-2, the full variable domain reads GAGVSQSPSNKVTEKGKDVELRCDPISGHTALYWYRQSLGQGLEFLIYFQGNSAPDKSGLPSDRFSAERTGGSVSTLTIQRTQQEDSAVYLCASSPGPDRNGYTFGSGTRLTVV.